This T cell receptor (beta chain) was found in a study of blood T cells in healthy people across ages. Together with a sample-barcoded 5' primer, a J-beta primer mix was included in a second PCR lasting roughly 6 to 12 cycles. MiXCR, applied by TCRdb to the 5' RACE reads, yields one record per CDR3 protein. There are about 1 million distinct CDR3 sequences in the sample; under 55% occur only once, and about 19% lies in the top ten. V shed 2 bases and J shed 2 bases, with 9 bases lying between them. This CDR3 is 14 amino acids long. Germline values: CDR1 SGHRS, CDR2 YFSETQ. This sequence originates from a woman between 55 and 75 years old in good health. The chain couples TRBV5-1 to TRBJ2-3, with D tentatively TRBD1 (5 bases). Specimen: blood. The DNA for the CDR3 is TGCGCCAGCAGCTTAGGACACCTCACAGATACGCAGTATTTT. Encoded protein: CASSLGHLTDTQYF.